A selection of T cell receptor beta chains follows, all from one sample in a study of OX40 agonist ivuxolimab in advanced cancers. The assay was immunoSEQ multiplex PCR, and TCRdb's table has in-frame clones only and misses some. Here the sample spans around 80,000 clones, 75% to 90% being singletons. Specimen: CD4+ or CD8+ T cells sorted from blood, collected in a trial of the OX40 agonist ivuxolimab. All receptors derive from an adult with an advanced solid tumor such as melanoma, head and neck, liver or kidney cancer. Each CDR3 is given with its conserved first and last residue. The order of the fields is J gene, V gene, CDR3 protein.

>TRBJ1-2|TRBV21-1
CASRKPGARKGYTF
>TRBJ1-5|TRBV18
CASSPDGSNQPQHF
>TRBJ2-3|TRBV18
CASSFGQGNTDTQYF
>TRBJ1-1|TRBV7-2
CASSTQALNTEAFF
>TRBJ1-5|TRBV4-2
CASSQEARGGKPQHF
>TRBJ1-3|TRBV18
CASSPTGHLSSGNTIYF
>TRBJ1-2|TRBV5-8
CASSQERGKVNYGYTF
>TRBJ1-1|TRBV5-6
CASSKWRGAGTEAFF
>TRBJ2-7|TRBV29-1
CSAKTGTSSYEQYF
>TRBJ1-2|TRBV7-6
CASSFAGGDYGYTF
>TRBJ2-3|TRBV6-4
CASSRTNSDTQYF
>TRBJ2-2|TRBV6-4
CASSDSSGTGELFF
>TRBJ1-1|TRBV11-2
CASSLNGGNTEAFF
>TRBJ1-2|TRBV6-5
CASSTDSKAGYTF
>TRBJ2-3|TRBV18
CASPVNPGTTDTQYF
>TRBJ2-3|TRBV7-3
CASSLIGGSADTQYF
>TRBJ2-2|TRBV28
CATKRRPKQGSLRTGELFF